The text below deals with one TCR beta chain. Here immunoSEQ multiplex PCR was the method, and the copy in TCRdb shows in-frame clones only, minus some. In the table there are 110,000 to 150,000 clones, around 94% of which are singletons. The junction had 15 bases not matched to a gene; V was cut back by 4 bases and J by 5 bases. The CDR3 is 16 amino acids. The germline CDR1 and CDR2 sequences are SGHNT and YYREEE (reference sequence). The source of the sample is a study of control samples from healthy donors and cancer patients. Sequenced input: blood. This chain links TRBV5-4 with TRBJ2-7; 7 bases fit TRBD2. This TCR derives from a man between 40 and 49 years old in good health. CDR3 sequence (DNA): TGTGCCAGCAGCGCAGGGACTACGAGGGAGGGCGACGAGCAGTACTTC. Translated: CASSAGTTREGDEQYF. Drawing the rest from reference TRBV5-4 and TRBJ2-7, the complete variable domain is ETGVTQSPTHLIKTRGQQVTLRCSSQSGHNTVSWYQQALGQGPQFIFQYYREEENGRGNFPPRFSGLQFPNYSSELNVNALELDDSALYLCASSAGTTREGDEQYFGPGTRLTVT.